This TCR beta chain comes out of a study of beta chain features in type 1 diabetes. The CDR3 length is 15 residues. The ends lost 5 bases at V and 3 bases at J; junction bases unmatched: 6. The germline V gene encodes CDR1 MNHEY and CDR2 SVGAGI. This clone was observed a few times. Its matching antigen is unknown. Study conclusions and caveats: Moderately but significantly shorter TCRB CDR3s were found in Type 1 diabetes patients in all four CD4+ subsets.

Every bit of the isolated RNA underwent reverse transcription, so sequencing read expressed TCRB transcripts. Data came from immunoSEQ multiplex PCR; TCRdb stores just in-frame clones and leaves some out. The sample comprises almost 350,000 clones, around 9% of which are singletons, and roughly 0.99% rests with the top ten. This TCR was recovered from a man in his thirties or forties with type 1 diabetes. Sequencing used central memory CD4+ T cells from blood. The V gene is TRBV6-5, the J gene TRBJ2-3; 9 nucleotides align to TRBD1. The CDR3 here is CASSPDRGRTDTQYF. As DNA, the CDR3 is TGTGCCAGCAGTCCGGACAGGGGTAGGACAGATACGCAGTATTTT.